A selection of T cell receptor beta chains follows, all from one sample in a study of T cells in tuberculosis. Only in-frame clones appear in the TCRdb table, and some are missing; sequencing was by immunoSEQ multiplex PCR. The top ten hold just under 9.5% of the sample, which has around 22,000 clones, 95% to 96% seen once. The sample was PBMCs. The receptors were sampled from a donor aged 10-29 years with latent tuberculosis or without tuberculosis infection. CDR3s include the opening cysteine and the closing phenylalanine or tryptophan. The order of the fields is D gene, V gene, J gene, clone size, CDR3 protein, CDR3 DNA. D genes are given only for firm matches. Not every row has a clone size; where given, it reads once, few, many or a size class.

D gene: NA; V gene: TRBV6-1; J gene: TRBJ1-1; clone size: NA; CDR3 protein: CASSVDRSTEAFF; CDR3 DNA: TGTGCCAGCAGTGTTGACAGATCAACTGAAGCTTTCTTT
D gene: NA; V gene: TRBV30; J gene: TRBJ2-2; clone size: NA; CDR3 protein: CAWRKGGTGELFF; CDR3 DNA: TGTGCCTGGAGAAAGGGGGGGACCGGGGAGCTGTTTTTT
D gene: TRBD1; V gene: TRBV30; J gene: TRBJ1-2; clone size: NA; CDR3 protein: CAWRGSGDRGYGYTF; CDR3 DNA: TGTGCCTGGAGGGGAAGCGGAGACAGGGGCTATGGCTACACCTTC
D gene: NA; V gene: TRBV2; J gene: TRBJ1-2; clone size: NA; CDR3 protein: CASMQGVYGYTF; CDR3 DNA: TGTGCCAGCATGCAGGGCGTGTATGGCTACACCTTC
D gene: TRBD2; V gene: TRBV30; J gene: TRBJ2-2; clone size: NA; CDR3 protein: CAWSGAVTSGGNTGELFF; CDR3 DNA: TGTGCCTGGAGTGGAGCTGTGACTAGCGGGGGGAACACCGGGGAGCTGTTTTTT
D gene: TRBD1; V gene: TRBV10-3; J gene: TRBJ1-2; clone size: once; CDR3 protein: CAISGGGQGPNYGYTF; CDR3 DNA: TGTGCCATCAGCGGGGGTGGACAGGGACCGAACTATGGCTACACCTTC
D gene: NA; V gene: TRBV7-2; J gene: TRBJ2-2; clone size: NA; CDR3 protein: CASSLDSAGELFF; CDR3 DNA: TGTGCCAGCAGCTTAGATTCTGCCGGGGAGCTGTTTTTT
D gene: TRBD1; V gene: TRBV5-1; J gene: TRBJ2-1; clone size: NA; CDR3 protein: CASSLVVRGNSYNEQFF; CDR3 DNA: TGCGCCAGCAGCTTGGTTGTCAGGGGGAACTCCTACAATGAGCAGTTCTTC
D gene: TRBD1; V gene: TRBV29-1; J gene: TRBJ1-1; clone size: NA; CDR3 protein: CSVGNRGTEAFF; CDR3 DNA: TGCAGCGTTGGAAACAGGGGCACTGAAGCTTTCTTT
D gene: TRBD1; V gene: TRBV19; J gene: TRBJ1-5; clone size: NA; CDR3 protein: CASSSGTGGGQPQHF; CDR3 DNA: TGTGCCAGTAGTAGTGGGACAGGGGGCGGACAGCCCCAGCATTTT